These T cell receptor beta chains were read from a single sample in a study of identical twins. TCRdb independently ran MiXCR on the 5' RACE reads; one entry per CDR3 protein. The sample contains 450,000 or so distinct CDR3 sequences, 13% to 15% of which appear only once. This sample was shared with a second study, whose subject was yellow fever vaccine responses in identical twins.

Sequenced: CD4+ T cells sorted from blood. These receptors were obtained from a woman aged 18-30 years in good health. Both conserved end residues are part of each CDR3. Fields, in order: CDR3 protein, CDR3 DNA, J gene, D gene, V gene, clone size. D genes are given only for firm matches. Clone size, where shown, is once, few, many, or a class for clones that have expanded.

CSVQMSLYEQYF | TGCAGCGTCCAGATGTCCCTTTACGAGCAGTACTTC | TRBJ2-7 | NA | TRBV29-1 | NA
CASTRGGQSYEQYF | TGTGCCAGCACCCGGGGGGGACAGAGTTACGAGCAGTACTTC | TRBJ2-7 | NA | TRBV28 | many
CASSRTSGTSCEQYF | TGCGCCAGCAGCCGGACTAGCGGGACGTCCTGCGAGCAGTACTTC | TRBJ2-7 | TRBD2 | TRBV4-3 | NA
CASSQVRNTGELFF | TGTGCCAGCAGCCAAGTTCGTAACACCGGGGAGCTGTTTTTT | TRBJ2-2 | NA | TRBV14 | many
CASSLVQGTSYEQYF | TGTGCCAGCAGTTTGGTACAGGGCACCTCCTACGAGCAGTACTTC | TRBJ2-7 | NA | TRBV27 | NA
CASSFKPGSYNEQFF | TGTGCCAGCAGTTTTAAGCCGGGCTCCTACAATGAGCAGTTCTTC | TRBJ2-1 | NA | TRBV28 | NA
CASSQVPKTGRNTEAFF | TGTGCCAGCAGCCAAGTCCCTAAGACAGGTAGGAACACTGAAGCTTTCTTT | TRBJ1-1 | NA | TRBV14 | NA
CASSGEGPNTGELFF | TGCGCCAGCTCCGGGGAGGGGCCGAACACCGGGGAGCTGTTTTTT | TRBJ2-2 | TRBD2 | TRBV5-1 | NA
CSVRKGVQGNNEQFF | TGCAGCGTTCGCAAGGGGGTACAGGGGAACAATGAGCAGTTCTTC | TRBJ2-1 | TRBD1 | TRBV29-1 | many
CASSDPTVSSDTQYF | TGTGCCAGCAGCGACCCTACTGTGAGCTCGGATACGCAGTATTTT | TRBJ2-3 | NA | TRBV7-2 | few
CASSPVGGEQFF | TGTGCCAGCAGCCCCGTGGGGGGCGAGCAGTTCTTC | TRBJ2-1 | NA | TRBV7-9 | few
CASSQEGTTIHNEQFF | TGTGCCAGCAGCCAAGAGGGAACGACAATCCACAATGAGCAGTTCTTC | TRBJ2-1 | NA | TRBV3-1 | NA
CASSPKGLAVSNEQFF | TGTGCCAGCAGCCCAAAGGGACTAGCGGTATCAAATGAGCAGTTCTTC | TRBJ2-1 | TRBD2 | TRBV6-2/TRBV6-3 | NA
CAIRYEREFTGEQYF | TGTGCCATCAGATACGAGCGGGAGTTCACGGGGGAGCAGTACTTC | TRBJ2-7 | TRBD2 | TRBV10-3 | few
CRENGEQFF | TGCAGAGAAAACGGTGAGCAGTTCTTC | TRBJ2-1 | NA | TRBV20-1 | NA
CSARDGTGVKNIQYF | TGCAGTGCTAGAGACGGGACAGGGGTAAAAAACATTCAGTACTTC | TRBJ2-4 | TRBD1 | TRBV20-1 | few
CASSPEGAPTDTQYF | TGCGCCAGCAGCCCCGAGGGGGCCCCTACAGATACGCAGTATTTT | TRBJ2-3 | TRBD1 | TRBV4-3 | few
CASSRANPGLAGKNTGELFF | TGTGCCAGCAGCCGGGCGAACCCGGGACTAGCGGGAAAGAACACCGGGGAGCTGTTTTTT | TRBJ2-2 | TRBD2 | TRBV6-2/TRBV6-3 | NA
CSAPTGAPTGEQYF | TGCAGTGCACCTACAGGGGCCCCTACGGGGGAGCAGTACTTC | TRBJ2-7 | TRBD1 | TRBV20-1 | NA
CASRSTSGGAHEQYF | TGTGCCAGCAGATCGACCAGTGGGGGGGCCCACGAGCAGTACTTC | TRBJ2-7 | NA | TRBV2 | NA
CASSLDSGKGNEQFF | TGTGCCAGCAGCTTAGATAGCGGGAAAGGCAATGAGCAGTTCTTC | TRBJ2-1 | TRBD2 | TRBV11-2 | NA
CASSSGPIEETQYF | TGTGCCAGCAGCTCAGGACCGATCGAAGAGACCCAGTACTTC | TRBJ2-5 | NA | TRBV7-2 | few
CASSLDGRGGRTDTQYF | TGCGCCAGCAGCTTAGACGGCCGGGGGGGCCGAACAGATACGCAGTATTTT | TRBJ2-3 | TRBD2 | TRBV5-1 | many
CASSQRGPGRYEQYF | TGTGCCAGCAGCCAACGCGGTCCGGGGAGGTACGAGCAGTACTTC | TRBJ2-7 | NA | TRBV16 | NA
CASSFGKAGRQETQYF | TGTGCCAGCAGCTTTGGAAAAGCGGGACGTCAAGAGACCCAGTACTTC | TRBJ2-5 | TRBD2 | TRBV7-9 | few
CASSQAHEQYF | TGTGCCAGCAGCCAAGCGCACGAGCAGTACTTC | TRBJ2-7 | NA | TRBV3-1 | many
CSVASVTNTGELFF | TGCAGCGTTGCTAGCGTAACGAACACCGGGGAGCTGTTTTTT | TRBJ2-2 | NA | TRBV29-1 | NA
CAISEDDRDTGELFF | TGTGCCATCAGTGAGGACGACAGGGACACCGGGGAGCTGTTTTTT | TRBJ2-2 | TRBD1 | TRBV10-3 | NA
CASSPLLGNQPQHF | TGTGCCAGCAGTCCACTCTTGGGTAATCAGCCCCAGCATTTT | TRBJ1-5 | NA | TRBV6-1 | few
CASRYPGQETQYF | TGTGCCAGCAGATACCCCGGGCAAGAGACCCAGTACTTC | TRBJ2-5 | NA | TRBV5-4 | NA
CASSGGAGTGELFF | TGCGCCAGCAGCGGCGGGGCGGGCACCGGGGAGCTGTTTTTT | TRBJ2-2 | NA | TRBV5-1 | NA
CASSRDRTSTNEKLFF | TGTGCCAGCAGTCGGGACAGGACTTCAACTAATGAAAAACTGTTTTTT | TRBJ1-4 | TRBD1 | TRBV2 | many
CASRLRQASSYNEQFF | TGTGCCAGCAGGCTGAGACAGGCAAGCTCCTACAATGAGCAGTTCTTC | TRBJ2-1 | NA | TRBV28 | NA
CASSSDRAAGDTQYF | TGTGCCAGCAGCTCCGACAGGGCCGCCGGGGATACGCAGTATTTT | TRBJ2-3 | TRBD1 | TRBV7-9 | NA
CSARDSGTGVHGYTF | TGCAGTGCTAGAGATTCCGGGACAGGGGTGCATGGCTACACCTTC | TRBJ1-2 | TRBD1 | TRBV20-1 | few
CSARDMRGATGGYTF | TGCAGTGCTAGAGATATGAGGGGGGCCACGGGTGGCTACACCTTC | TRBJ1-2 | NA | TRBV20-1 | few
CASSWDISSGANVLTF | TGTGCCAGCAGTTGGGACATTAGCTCTGGGGCCAACGTCCTGACTTTC | TRBJ2-6 | NA | TRBV6-2/TRBV6-3 | many
CASSRVKGGEQYF | TGTGCCAGTAGTAGGGTCAAGGGAGGCGAGCAGTACTTC | TRBJ2-7 | NA | TRBV19 | few